This T cell receptor beta chain was obtained from a study of identical twins. With respect to this clonotype: Antigen: not known.

After template switching added a universal primer site, the resulting cDNA carried unique molecular identifiers. TCRdb re-called the 5' RACE reads through MiXCR, storing one row per CDR3 protein. The repertoire holds 690,000 or so distinct CDR3 sequences, with over 8.5% as singletons. Points from the study as a whole: Models came in too low on out-of-frame TCR alpha sharing in monozygotic twins. Invariant cells of the MAIT and iNKT types might have partly distorted the zero-insertion analyses. Insertion counts were lower in abundant cord blood beta clonotypes, a trend that memory repertoires did not show.

The V gene lost 1 base and the J gene lost 3 bases, with 20 bases spanning the gap. In germline, CDR1 is SGDLS, CDR2 YYNGEE. This CDR3 region has 19 residues. These data also featured in a second study, about yellow fever vaccine responses in identical twins.

Sequencing was performed on PBMCs. This chain uses TRBV9 with TRBJ2-6; maybe TRBD2 (6 bases). This clonotype originated in a woman aged 18-29 years in good health. This CDR3 is CASSVTPGFGGLGANVLTF. The CDR3, as DNA: TGTGCCAGCAGCGTAACCCCGGGCTTCGGAGGGCTTGGGGCCAACGTCCTGACTTTC.